This T cell receptor (beta chain) stems from a study of T-cell memory formation after mild COVID-19. Study-wide points: Some responding clones appeared in pre-infection memory, suggesting cross-reactive memory joined. Day 15 to 85 contractors were CD4/CD8 balanced; later expanders leaned CD4+.

Germline-derived CDR1 and CDR2 are SGHRS and YFSETQ. Trimming removed 0 bases from V and 4 bases from J, with 19 bases in between. The CDR3 has 17 residues. TCRalpha and TCRbeta libraries used 5'RACE with constant-segment primers and UMIs. Using its own MiXCR run on the 5' RACE reads, TCRdb lists one record per CDR3 protein. The table has 150,000 to 200,000 distinct CDR3 sequences, around 10% seen once; the top ten hold 3.5% to 4%. Details on this clonotype: Antigen unknown.

The sequencing input was PBMCs or a T cell subset sorted from them (not recorded which). The sequence came from a young man who had mild COVID-19 (a few samples of this study predate the infection). Cell type and time point are not known. The chain joins TRBV5-1 to TRBJ1-1; a weak D match, TRBD1 (5 bases). CDR3 residues: CASSLAPQGSYGTEAFF. CDR3 nucleotides: TGCGCCAGCAGCTTGGCCCCCCAGGGCTCGTACGGCACTGAAGCTTTCTTT.